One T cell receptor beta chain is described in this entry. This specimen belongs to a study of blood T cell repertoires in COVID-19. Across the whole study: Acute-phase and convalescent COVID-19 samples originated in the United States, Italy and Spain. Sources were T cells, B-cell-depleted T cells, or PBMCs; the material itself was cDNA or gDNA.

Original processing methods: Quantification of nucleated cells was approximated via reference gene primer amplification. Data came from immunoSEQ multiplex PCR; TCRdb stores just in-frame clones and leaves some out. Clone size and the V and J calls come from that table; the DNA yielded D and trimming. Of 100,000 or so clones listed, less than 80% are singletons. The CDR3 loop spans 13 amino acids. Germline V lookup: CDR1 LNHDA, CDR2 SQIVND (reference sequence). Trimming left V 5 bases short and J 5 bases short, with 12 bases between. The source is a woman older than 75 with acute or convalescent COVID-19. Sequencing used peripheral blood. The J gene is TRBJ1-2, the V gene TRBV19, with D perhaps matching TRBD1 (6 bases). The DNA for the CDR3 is TGTGCCAGTAGTCCCCAGGACAGATATGGCTACACCTTC. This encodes CASSPQDRYGYTF.